The sequence of this TCR beta chain was determined in a study of T cells after yellow fever vaccination (dated by TCRdb to about 2019). For context, the study as a whole: The SMART-Seq v4 Ultra Low Input RNA kit was used to prepare libraries from fractions with low cell numbers. Two healthy male donors, one aged 18 to 29 and one aged 30 to 40 years, made up the cohort. Blood was collected at multiple timepoints before and after primary and secondary immunization, and bulk PBMC replicates and cell subsets were isolated. Bulk TCR alpha and beta repertoires were sequenced longitudinally to track T-cell clones before and after primary and booster YFV17D yellow fever vaccination. Overall study results and their limits: After the booster, most clones that had expanded after primary vaccination were detected again (roughly 96% of CD4 and more than 85% of CD8), suggesting broad maintenance of memory. The study included only a couple of donors, which limits how far the findings can be generalized. The secondary T-cell response was found to be weaker but faster than the primary response, with a peak reached on day 5 rather than on day 15. FACS-sorted repertoires could contain abundant contaminating clonotypes from the bulk population, so computational filtering was required. A small share of clonotypes was detected in both CD4 and CD8 compartments, with the overlap likely arising from convergent recombination.

The treatment or condition label, read with the paper, signifies: live attenuated yellow fever vaccine strain. A standard Ficoll-Paque protocol was used to isolate PBMCs from peripheral blood. Dynabeads CD4 and CD8 positive selection kits were used to isolate CD4 and CD8 T-cell fractions. TriZol was used to extract RNA from bulk PBMCs, from CD4 and CD8 fractions, and from dextramer-positive and dextramer-negative fractions. This clonotype was seen only a few times. No cognate antigen has been identified for it. No much larger clonotype is one base removed from it; base qualities were not supplied. Counted from cysteine to valine, this CDR3 has 9 amino acids. The sequence is cut down to CDR3 DNA, 27 bases in frame from base 1. The sample was run on an Illumina NovaSeq 6000. TCR cDNA was synthesized by 5'RACE template switching, through which a universal primer site and unique molecular identifiers were introduced. Priming of cDNA synthesis was performed from both the TCR alpha and TCR beta constant segments. Two PCR steps were used to amplify libraries, with sample barcodes and sequencing adapters being added in the second step. Sequencing of libraries was done on Illumina HiSeq 2500 (2x100 bp) or NovaSeq (2x150 bp). The original pipeline was this. MIGEC handled demultiplexing of reads and collapsing into UMI consensus sequences, while MiXCR performed V(D)J alignment. Clonotypes responding to the vaccine were identified with edgeR on replicate PBMC samples, with the criteria of FDR below 0.01 and a log2 fold change above 5 up to day 15. CD4 or CD8 identity was assigned to each bulk clonotype according to whether the clonotype was present at higher abundance in the sequenced CD4 repertoire or the sequenced CD8 repertoire. Clones were called with MiXCR by TCRdb after fastp trimmed the public reads at Q25, and only in-frame beta chains were retained. Identical CDR3 protein sequences are pooled into one entry, listed with their most common genes and DNA. TCRdb, not the original authors, processed these V and J calls. Here the sample has about 340,000 distinct CDR3 sequences; around an eighth occur a single time. The ten biggest clones cover 3.2% of the sample.

This receptor was identified in a man aged 18 to 30 who received the YFV17D yellow fever vaccine. The receptor chain draws on TRBV21-1 and TRBJ2-7. TRBV21-1 is labeled a pseudogene. Here the sequenced sample was CD4+ T cells sorted from PBMCs, taken 15 days after the yellow fever booster vaccination. The base sequence is TGTGCCAGCAGCAAAGAGGATGGCGTC. Protein translation: CASSKEDGV.